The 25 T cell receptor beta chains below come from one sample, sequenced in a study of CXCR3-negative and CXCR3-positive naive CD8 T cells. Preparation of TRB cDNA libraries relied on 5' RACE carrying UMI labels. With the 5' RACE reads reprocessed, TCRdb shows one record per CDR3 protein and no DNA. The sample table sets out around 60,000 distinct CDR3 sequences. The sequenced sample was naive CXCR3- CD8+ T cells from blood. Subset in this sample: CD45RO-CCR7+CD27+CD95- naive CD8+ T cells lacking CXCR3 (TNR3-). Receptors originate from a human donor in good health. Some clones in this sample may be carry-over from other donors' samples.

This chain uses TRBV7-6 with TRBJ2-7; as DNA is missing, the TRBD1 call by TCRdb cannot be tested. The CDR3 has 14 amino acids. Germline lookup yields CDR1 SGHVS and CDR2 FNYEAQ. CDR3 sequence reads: CASSYEGETYEQYF.

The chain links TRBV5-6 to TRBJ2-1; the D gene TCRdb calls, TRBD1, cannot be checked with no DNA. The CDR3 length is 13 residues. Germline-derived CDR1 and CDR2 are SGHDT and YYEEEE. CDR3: CASSPLEGDEQFF. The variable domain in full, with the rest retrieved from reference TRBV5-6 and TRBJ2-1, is DAGVTQSPTHLIKTRGQQVTLRCSPKSGHDTVSWYQQALGQGPQFIFQYYEEEERQRGNFPDRFSGHQFPNYSSELNVNALLLGDSALYLCASSPLEGDEQFFGPGTRLTVL.

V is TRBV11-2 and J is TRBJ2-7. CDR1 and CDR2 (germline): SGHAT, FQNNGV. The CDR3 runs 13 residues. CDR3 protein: CASSYYRAYEQYF.

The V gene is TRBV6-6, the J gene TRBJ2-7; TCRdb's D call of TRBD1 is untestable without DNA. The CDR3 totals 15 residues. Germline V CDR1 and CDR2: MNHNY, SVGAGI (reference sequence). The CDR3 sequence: CASRLAGTDSYEQYF.

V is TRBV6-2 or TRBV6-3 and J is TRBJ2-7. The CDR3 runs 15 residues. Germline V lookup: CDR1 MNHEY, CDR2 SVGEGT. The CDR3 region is CASSYSTRALLEQYF.

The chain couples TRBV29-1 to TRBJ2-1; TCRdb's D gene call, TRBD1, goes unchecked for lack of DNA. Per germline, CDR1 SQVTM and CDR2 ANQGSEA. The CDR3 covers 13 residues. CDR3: CSVERGNRDWKFF.

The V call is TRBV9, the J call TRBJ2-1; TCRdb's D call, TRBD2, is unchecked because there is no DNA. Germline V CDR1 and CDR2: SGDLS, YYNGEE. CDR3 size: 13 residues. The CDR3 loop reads CASSVESAHEQFF.

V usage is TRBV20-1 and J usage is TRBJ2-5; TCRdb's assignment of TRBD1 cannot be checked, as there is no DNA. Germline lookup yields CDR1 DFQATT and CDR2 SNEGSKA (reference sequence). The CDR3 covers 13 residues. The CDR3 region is CSAAGQGIETQYF.

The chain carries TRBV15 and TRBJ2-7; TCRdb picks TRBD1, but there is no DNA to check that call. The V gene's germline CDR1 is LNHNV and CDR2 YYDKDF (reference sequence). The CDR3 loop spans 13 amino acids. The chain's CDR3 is CATSDRVSYEQYF.

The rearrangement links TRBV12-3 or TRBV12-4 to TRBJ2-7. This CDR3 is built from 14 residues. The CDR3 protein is CASIRTTGPYEQYF.

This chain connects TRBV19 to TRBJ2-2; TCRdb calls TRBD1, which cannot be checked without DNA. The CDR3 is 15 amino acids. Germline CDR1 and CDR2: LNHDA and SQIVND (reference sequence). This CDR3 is CASSTGQAILGELFF. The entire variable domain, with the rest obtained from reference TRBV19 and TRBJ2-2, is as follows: DGGITQSPKYLFRKEGQNVTLSCEQNLNHDAMYWYRQDPGQGLRLIYYSQIVNDFQKGDIAEGYSVSREKKESFPLTVTSAQKNPTAFYLCASSTGQAILGELFFGEGSRLTVL.

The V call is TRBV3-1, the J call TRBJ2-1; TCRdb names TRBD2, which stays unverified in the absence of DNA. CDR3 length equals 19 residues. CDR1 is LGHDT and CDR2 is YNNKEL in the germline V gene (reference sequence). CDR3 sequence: CASSQTASGGPIFQCEQFF.

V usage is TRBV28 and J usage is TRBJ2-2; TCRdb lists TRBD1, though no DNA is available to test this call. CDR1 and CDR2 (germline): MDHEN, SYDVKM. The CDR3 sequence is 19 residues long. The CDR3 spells CASSSSRPSRERGTGELFF. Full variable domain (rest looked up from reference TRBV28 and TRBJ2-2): DVKVTQSSRYLVKRTGEKVFLECVQDMDHENMFWYRQDPGLGLRLIYFSYDVKMKEKGDIPEGYSVSREKKERFSLILESASTNQTSMYLCASSSSRPSRERGTGELFFGEGSRLTVL.

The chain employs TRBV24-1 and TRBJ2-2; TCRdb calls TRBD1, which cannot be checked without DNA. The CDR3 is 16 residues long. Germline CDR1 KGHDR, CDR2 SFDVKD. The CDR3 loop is CATSDPDRGITGELFF.

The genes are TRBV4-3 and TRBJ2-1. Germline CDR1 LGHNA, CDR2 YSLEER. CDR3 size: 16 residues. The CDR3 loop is CASSQDLSVPYNEQFF.

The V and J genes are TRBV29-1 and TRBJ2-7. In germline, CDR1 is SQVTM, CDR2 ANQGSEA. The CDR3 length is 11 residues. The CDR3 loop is CSVEEFNEQYF.

The CDR3: CASSSLGTDPRDTQYF. The rearrangement links TRBV12-3 or TRBV12-4 to TRBJ2-3; the D call of TRBD1 rests on TCRdb alone, since no DNA is present to check it. This CDR3 has 16 amino acids.

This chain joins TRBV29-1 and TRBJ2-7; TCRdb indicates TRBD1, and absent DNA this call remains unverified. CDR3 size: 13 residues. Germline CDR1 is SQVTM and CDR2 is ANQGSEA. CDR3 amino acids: CSVEKTGWDEQYF.

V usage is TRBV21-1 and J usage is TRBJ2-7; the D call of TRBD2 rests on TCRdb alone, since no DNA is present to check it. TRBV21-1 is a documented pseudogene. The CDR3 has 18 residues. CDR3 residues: CASSKRLAGGPRTYEQYF.

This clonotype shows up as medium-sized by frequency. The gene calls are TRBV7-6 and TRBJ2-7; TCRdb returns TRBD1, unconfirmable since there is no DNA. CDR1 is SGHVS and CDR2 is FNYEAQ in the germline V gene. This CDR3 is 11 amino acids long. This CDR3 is CASSGTGEQYF.

CDR3 amino acids: CASSPGPYTEQFF. The rearrangement uses TRBV6-2 or TRBV6-3 and TRBJ2-1. This CDR3 region has 13 residues. CDR1 and CDR2 from the germline V gene are MNHEY and SVGEGT.

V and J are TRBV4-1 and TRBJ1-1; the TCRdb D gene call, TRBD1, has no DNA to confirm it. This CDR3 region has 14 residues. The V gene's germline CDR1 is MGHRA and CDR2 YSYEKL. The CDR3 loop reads CASSQAGTNTEAFF.

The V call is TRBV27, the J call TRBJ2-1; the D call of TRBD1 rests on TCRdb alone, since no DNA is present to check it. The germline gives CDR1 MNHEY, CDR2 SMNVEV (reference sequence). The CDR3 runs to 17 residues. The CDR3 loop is CASISVPGTGVYNEQFF.

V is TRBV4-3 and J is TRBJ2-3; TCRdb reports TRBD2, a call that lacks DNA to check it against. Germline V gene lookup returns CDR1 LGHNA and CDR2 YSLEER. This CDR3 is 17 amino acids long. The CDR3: CASSQDATSGTTDTQYF.

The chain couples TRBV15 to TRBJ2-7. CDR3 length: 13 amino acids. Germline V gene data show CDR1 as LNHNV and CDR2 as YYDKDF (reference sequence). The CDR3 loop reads CATSNREVYEQYF.